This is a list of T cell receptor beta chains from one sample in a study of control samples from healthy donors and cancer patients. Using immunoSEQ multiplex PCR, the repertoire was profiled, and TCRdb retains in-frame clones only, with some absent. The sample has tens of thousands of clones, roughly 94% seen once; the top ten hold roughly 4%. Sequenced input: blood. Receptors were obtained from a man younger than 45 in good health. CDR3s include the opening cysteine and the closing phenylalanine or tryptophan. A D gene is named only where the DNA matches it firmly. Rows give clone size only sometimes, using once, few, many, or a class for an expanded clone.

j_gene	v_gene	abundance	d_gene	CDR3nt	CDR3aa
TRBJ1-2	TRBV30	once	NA	TGTGCCTGGAGGGGCCTCCGCTATGGCTACACCTTC	CAWRGLRYGYTF
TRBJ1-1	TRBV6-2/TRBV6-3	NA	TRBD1	TGTGCCAGCAGTTTAGCCGGACAGGGGAACACTGAAGCTTTCTTT	CASSLAGQGNTEAFF
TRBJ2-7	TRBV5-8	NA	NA	TGTGCCAGCAGCTTGGTACAGGGATCCTACGAGCAGTACTTC	CASSLVQGSYEQYF
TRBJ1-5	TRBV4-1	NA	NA	TGCGCCAGCAGCCAAGATCGAGGTAGGCTGCCCAATCAGCCCCAGCATTTT	CASSQDRGRLPNQPQHF
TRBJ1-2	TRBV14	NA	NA	TGTGCCAGCAGCCAACTTTTGCAGGCCTTCTACACCTTC	CASSQLLQAFYTF
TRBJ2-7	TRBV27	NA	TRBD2	TGTGCCAGCAGTTGGGCCACTAGCGGGAGTCACGAGCAGTACTTC	CASSWATSGSHEQYF
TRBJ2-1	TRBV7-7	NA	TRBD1	TGTGCCAGCAGCTCAGGTCAAGGGGGCGCACAGTTCTTC	CASSSGQGGAQFF
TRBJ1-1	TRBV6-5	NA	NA	TGTGCCGCATATCAGGGTGCTGAAGCTTTCTTT	CAAYQGAEAFF
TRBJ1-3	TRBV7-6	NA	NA	TGTGCCAGCAGCTCACGACTCTCTGGAAACACCATATATTTT	CASSSRLSGNTIYF
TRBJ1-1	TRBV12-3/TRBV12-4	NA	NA	TGTGCCAGCAGTGCGAGTACGAACACTGAAGCTTTCTTT	CASSASTNTEAFF
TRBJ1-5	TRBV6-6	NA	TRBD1	TGTGCCAGCAGGAGGGACAGGGTGTTCAATCAGCCCCAGCATTTT	CASRRDRVFNQPQHF
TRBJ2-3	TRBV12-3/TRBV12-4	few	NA	TGTGCCAGCTCATGGGGCAACACAGATACGCAGTATTTT	CASSWGNTDTQYF
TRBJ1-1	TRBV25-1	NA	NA	TGTGCCAGCACCAAGGGCGGGACAAACACTGAAGCTTTCTTT	CASTKGGTNTEAFF
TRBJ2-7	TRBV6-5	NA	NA	TGTGCCAGCAGTCCTCGGGGTGGGGTGTCCTACGAGCAGTACTTC	CASSPRGGVSYEQYF
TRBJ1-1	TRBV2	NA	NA	TGTGCCAGCCGAAGAGACGGACCTCGGAACACTGAAGCTTTCTTT	CASRRDGPRNTEAFF
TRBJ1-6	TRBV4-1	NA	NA	TGCGCCAGCAGACAGTGGGCTGATGCGAGTGATTCACCCCTCCACTTT	CASRQWADASDSPLHF
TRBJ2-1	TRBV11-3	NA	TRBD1	TGTGCCAGCAGCGCGGCTCCGGGACAGGACAATGAGCAGTTCTTC	CASSAAPGQDNEQFF
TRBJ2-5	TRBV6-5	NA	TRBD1	TGTGCCAGCACCCCCCAAGGACAGGGCCAAGAGACCCAGTACTTC	CASTPQGQGQETQYF
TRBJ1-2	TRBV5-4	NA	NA	TGTGCCAGCAGCTTGGGAGTTGGCTACACCTTC	CASSLGVGYTF
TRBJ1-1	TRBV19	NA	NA	TGTGCCAGTAGCCAGAGAAACACTGAAGCTTTCTTT	CASSQRNTEAFF
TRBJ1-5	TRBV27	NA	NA	TGTGCCAGCAGTTTTGGCAGGGATCAGCCCCAGCATTTT	CASSFGRDQPQHF
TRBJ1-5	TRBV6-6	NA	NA	TGTGCCAGCAGAGCCGATACAAGTTATAGCAATCAGCCCCAGCATTTT	CASRADTSYSNQPQHF
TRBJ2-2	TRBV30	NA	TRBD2	TGTGCCTGGAGTGTTCTGGGACTAGCGGGGGGATTGGCCGGAACCGGGGAGCTGTTTTTT	CAWSVLGLAGGLAGTGELFF
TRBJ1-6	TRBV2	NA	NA	TGTGCCAGCAGTGGGACAGAAGATTCACCCCTCCACTTT	CASSGTEDSPLHF
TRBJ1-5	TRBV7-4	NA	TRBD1	TGTGCCAGCAGCCAGGGACAGGGGGTAGCCCTCAATCAGCCCCAGCATTTT	CASSQGQGVALNQPQHF
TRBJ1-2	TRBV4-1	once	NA	TGCGCCAGCAGCTCTGGACAGCGGGTCAACTATGGCTACACCTTC	CASSSGQRVNYGYTF
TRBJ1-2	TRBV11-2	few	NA	TGTGCCAGCAGGGTAAACACCGACTATGGCTACACCTTC	CASRVNTDYGYTF
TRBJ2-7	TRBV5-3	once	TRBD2	TGTGCCAGAAGCTTACTAGCGGGTTACGAGCAGTACTTC	CARSLLAGYEQYF
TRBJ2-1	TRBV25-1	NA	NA	TGTGCCAGCAGCGTCAAGGGGGGGACCCTTGGTGAGCAGTTCTTC	CASSVKGGTLGEQFF
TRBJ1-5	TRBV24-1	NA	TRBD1	TGTGCCACCAGTGACAGGGGGGGTCAGCCCCAGCATTTT	CATSDRGGQPQHF
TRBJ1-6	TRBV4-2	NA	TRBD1	TGTGCCAGCAGCCAAGATTGGGGGACAGGGGAATCACCCCTCCACTTT	CASSQDWGTGESPLHF
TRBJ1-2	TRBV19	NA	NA	TGTGCCAGTAGTAGACGGGACGGCGTCTATGGCTACACCTTC	CASSRRDGVYGYTF
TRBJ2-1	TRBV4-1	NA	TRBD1	TGCGCCAGCAGCCAAGATCTGATCGGGACAGGGTCATACAATGAGCAGTTCTTC	CASSQDLIGTGSYNEQFF
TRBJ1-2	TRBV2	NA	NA	TGTGCCAGCAGTGAAAGTTCAGGGAACTATGGCTACACCTTC	CASSESSGNYGYTF
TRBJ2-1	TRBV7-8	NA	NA	TGTGCCAGCAGCTACGGACCCTACAATGAGCAGTTCTTC	CASSYGPYNEQFF
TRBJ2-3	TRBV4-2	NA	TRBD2	TGTGCCAGCAGCCAAGATTACCCTTCGAGCGGGGGTTCGTATACGCAGTATTTT	CASSQDYPSSGGSYTQYF
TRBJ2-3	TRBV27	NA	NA	TGTGCCAGCAGTTTTCGGACGGCACTCACAGATACGCAGTATTTT	CASSFRTALTDTQYF
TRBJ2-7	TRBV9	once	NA	TGTGCCAGCAGCATCCGGGACGTCCCCTACGAGCAGTACTTC	CASSIRDVPYEQYF
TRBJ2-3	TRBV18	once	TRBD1	TGTGCCAGCTCACCGGGACAGGGAGGCACAGATACGCAGTATTTT	CASSPGQGGTDTQYF
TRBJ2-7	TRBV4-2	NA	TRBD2	TGTGCCAGCAGCCCTCGGACTAGCGGGAGGGACTACGAGCAGTACTTC	CASSPRTSGRDYEQYF
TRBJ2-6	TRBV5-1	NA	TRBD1	TGCGCCAGCAGCTGGGCCGAGAGGGGGCCCGGGGCCAACGTCCTGACTTTC	CASSWAERGPGANVLTF
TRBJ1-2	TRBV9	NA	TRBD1	TGTGCCAGCAGCACCAACAGGGGAGGCTACACCTTC	CASSTNRGGYTF
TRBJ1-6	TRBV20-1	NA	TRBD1	TGCAGTGCTAGTTGGCTGGGACAGAGCTCCTATAATTCACCCCTCCACTTT	CSASWLGQSSYNSPLHF
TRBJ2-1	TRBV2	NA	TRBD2	TGTGCCAGCAAGAGGAGACTAGCGGTGTCATACAATGAGCAGTTCTTC	CASKRRLAVSYNEQFF
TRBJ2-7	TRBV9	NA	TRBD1	TGTGCCAGCAGCGCGGGGACAGGGGGCTACGAGCAGTACTTC	CASSAGTGGYEQYF
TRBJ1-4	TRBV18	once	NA	TGTGCCAGCTCACCACCTGAGCTTAATGAAAAACTGTTTTTT	CASSPPELNEKLFF
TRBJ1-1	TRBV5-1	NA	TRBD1	TGCGCCAGCCGCCCATGGACAGGGAACACTGAAGCTTTCTTT	CASRPWTGNTEAFF
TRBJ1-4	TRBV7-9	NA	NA	TGTGCCAGCAGCTTGGGGACTTTCCTGTTTTTT	CASSLGTFLFF
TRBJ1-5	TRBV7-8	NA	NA	TGTGCCAGCAGCTTAGAGGGACAACTAGGGAATCAGCCCCAGCATTTT	CASSLEGQLGNQPQHF
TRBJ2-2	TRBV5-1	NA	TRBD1	TGCGCCAGCAGCTTCCTTCAGGGGGCCGGCACCGGGGAGCTGTTTTTT	CASSFLQGAGTGELFF
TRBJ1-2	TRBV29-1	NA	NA	TGCAGCGTTGTTACAGGGACTAACTATGGCTACACCTTC	CSVVTGTNYGYTF
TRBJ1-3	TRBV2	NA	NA	TGTGCCAGCAGTACACCCGACGGCGGCTCTGGAAACACCATATATTTT	CASSTPDGGSGNTIYF
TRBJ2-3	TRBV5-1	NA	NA	TGCGCCAGCAGCCCAGTAGAATGGACCTCTAGCACAGATACGCAGTATTTT	CASSPVEWTSSTDTQYF
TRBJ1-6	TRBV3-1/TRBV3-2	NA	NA	TGTGCCAGCAGCCAAGGACGGGGGGGGACTAATTCACCCCTCCACTTT	CASSQGRGGTNSPLHF
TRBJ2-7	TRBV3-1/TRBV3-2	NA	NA	TGTGCCAGCAGCCAAAGCAAGGACGAGCAGTACTTC	CASSQSKDEQYF